A selection of T cell receptor beta chains follows, all from one sample in a study of shared clonotypes between healthy human individuals. Sequenced by immunoSEQ multiplex PCR; TCRdb stores in-frame clones only, minus some. The profile covers some 2,500,000 clones, with approximately 93% appearing a single time and about 0.34% taken by the ten largest. Material: naive CD4+ T cells from PBMCs. The source of these receptors is a man younger than 35 in good health. Some clones in this sample may be carry-over from other donors' samples. Each CDR3 is given with its conserved first and last residue. D genes are given only for firm matches. The size entry is marked missing in some rows and otherwise reads once, few, many or a size class.

j_call,clone_size,v_call,cdr3_length,d_call,cdr3_aa,cdr3_nt
TRBJ1-2,-,TRBV19,14,-,CATSRTVANYGYTF,TGTGCCACTTCAAGGACAGTAGCTAACTATGGCTACACCTTC
TRBJ1-2,-,TRBV6-5,15,-,CASSYSIGGNYGYTF,TGTGCCAGCAGTTACTCGATAGGGGGAAACTATGGCTACACCTTC
TRBJ2-3,-,TRBV6-5,14,-,CASRPGLTTDTQYF,TGTGCCAGCAGACCCGGACTCACTACAGATACGCAGTATTTT
TRBJ2-2,-,TRBV5-1,16,TRBD1,CASSSGQGGNTGELFF,TGCGCCAGCAGCTCCGGACAGGGGGGAAACACCGGGGAGCTGTTTTTT
TRBJ1-2,-,TRBV28,15,-,CASSLRQNTNYGYTF,TGTGCCAGCAGTTTGCGGCAGAACACTAACTATGGCTACACCTTC
TRBJ1-1,-,TRBV28,12,-,CASSPRETEAFF,TGTGCCAGCAGCCCACGGGAAACTGAAGCTTTCTTT
TRBJ1-3,once,TRBV4-1,17,-,CASSQVSAGTSGNTIYF,TGCGCCAGCAGCCAAGTTTCGGCAGGGACCTCTGGAAACACCATATATTTT
TRBJ2-3,-,TRBV10-3,14,TRBD1,CAISTGGDTDTQYF,TGTGCCATCAGTACAGGGGGTGACACAGATACGCAGTATTTT
TRBJ1-1,-,TRBV5-4,12,-,CASSLDRARAFF,TGTGCCAGCAGCTTGGATAGGGCTCGGGCTTTCTTT
TRBJ1-3,-,TRBV27,14,TRBD1,CASSPTGDGNTIYF,TGTGCCAGCAGTCCCACAGGGGATGGAAACACCATATATTTT